This T cell receptor (beta chain) was obtained from a study of radiotherapy plus CTLA-4 blockade in lung cancer. Study summary: Patients showed objective responses in under 20% of cases, and disease control was achieved by over 25%.

About this clone: The antigen is undetermined.

The germline V gene encodes CDR1 SGHRS and CDR2 YFSETQ. V was clipped by 0 bases and J by 0 bases; unmatched bases: 8. CDR3 length: 17 amino acids. Here immunoSEQ multiplex PCR was the method, and the copy in TCRdb shows in-frame clones only, minus some. The repertoire includes tens of thousands of clones, more than 60% of them detected once, and 3.5% to 4% sits in the top ten. Receiving focal radiation plus CTLA-4 blockade with ipilimumab were patients who had chemo-refractory metastatic non-small-cell lung cancer. Study findings and constraints: Expansion in blood of tumor-derived TCR clones was seen after radiotherapy plus ipilimumab. Response was reportedly best predicted by early blood T cell clone dynamics, with interferon-beta.

The chain uses TRBV5-1 and TRBJ2-7, with TRBD2 matching over 8 bases. The sequencing used peripheral blood, collected from a patient treated with radiotherapy plus ipilimumab. The clonotype originates from a human donor with non-small cell lung cancer who had a partial response to radiotherapy plus ipilimumab. The CDR3 nucleotides read TGCGCCAGCAGCTTGGGGGTTAGCGGGGCAAGCTCCTACGAGCAGTACTTC. Protein product: CASSLGVSGASSYEQYF.